This section outlines one T cell receptor beta chain sequence together with its context. Its antigen remains unknown. These data belong to a study of cytomegalovirus exposure and HLA in healthy donors. Study results and limitations: Per a later analysis, 16,951 TCR beta sequences showed association with HLA alleles at 0.05 false discovery rate.

The germline gives CDR1 SQVTM, CDR2 ANQGSEA. The length of the CDR3 is 14 residues. The PCR employed 60 Vbeta primers together with 13 Jbeta primers. This table comes from immunoSEQ multiplex PCR, and its TCRdb copy is limited to in-frame clones, with some not included. The sample has about 190,000 clones, around 75% seen once; the top ten hold roughly 6.3%. Sample: PBMCs. The receptor's source is a man aged 40-55 years in good health and CMV-seropositive. V is TRBV29-1 and J is TRBJ2-5; 9 bases are a match to TRBD1. TRBJ2-7 explains the end of the DNA better; the J call may be wrong. Written as DNA, the CDR3 is TGCAGCGTTGGGGGACAGGGAGGAGGCTACGAGCAGTACTTC. It yields the protein CSVGGQGGGYEQYF.